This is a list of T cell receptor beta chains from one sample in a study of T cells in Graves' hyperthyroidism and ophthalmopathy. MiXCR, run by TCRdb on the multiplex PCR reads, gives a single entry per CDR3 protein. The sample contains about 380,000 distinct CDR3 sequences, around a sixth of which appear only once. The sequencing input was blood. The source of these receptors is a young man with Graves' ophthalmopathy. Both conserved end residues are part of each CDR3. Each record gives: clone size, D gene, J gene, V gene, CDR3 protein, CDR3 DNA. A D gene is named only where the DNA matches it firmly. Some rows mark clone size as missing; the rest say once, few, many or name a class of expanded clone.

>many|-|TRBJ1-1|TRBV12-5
CASGPGLGGYPRKNTEAFF
TGTGCTAGTGGTCCTGGTTTGGGGGGGTACCCGCGGAAGAACACTGAAGCTTTCTTT
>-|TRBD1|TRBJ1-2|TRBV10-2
CASSVRGRAENYGYTF
TGCGCCAGCAGTGTCAGGGGGCGAGCAGAGAACTATGGCTACACCTTC
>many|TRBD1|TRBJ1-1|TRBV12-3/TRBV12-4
CASGQGAEAFF
TGTGCCAGCGGGCAGGGGGCTGAAGCTTTCTTT
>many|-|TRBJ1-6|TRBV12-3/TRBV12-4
CASSYGGPNSPLHF
TGTGCCAGCAGTTACGGGGGCCCTAATTCACCCCTCCACTTT
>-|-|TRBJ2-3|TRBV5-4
CASSLNPLSTDTQYF
TGTGCCAGCAGCTTGAACCCACTATCCACAGATACGCAGTATTTT
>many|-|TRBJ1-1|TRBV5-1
CASSSRGPYTEAFF
TGCGCCAGCAGCTCCCGTGGGCCTTACACTGAAGCTTTCTTT
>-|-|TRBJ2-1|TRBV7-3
CASSLRGGGSCSSYNEQFF
TGTGCCAGCAGCTTAAGGGGTGGGGGATCCTGCAGCTCCTACAATGAGCAGTTCTTC
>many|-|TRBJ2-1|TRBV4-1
CASSPRGLSSYNEQFF
TGCGCCAGCAGCCCCCGTGGCTTAAGCTCCTACAATGAGCAGTTCTTC
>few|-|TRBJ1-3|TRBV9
CASSVEGVAGNTIYF
TGTGCCAGCAGCGTAGAGGGGGTGGCTGGAAACACCATATATTTT
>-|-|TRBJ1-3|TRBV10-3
CAISEMESGRNTIYF
TGTGCCATCAGTGAGATGGAAAGCGGGAGAAACACCATATATTTT
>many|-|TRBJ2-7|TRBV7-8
CASSPHSYEQYF
TGTGCCAGCAGCCCGCACTCCTACGAGCAGTACTTC
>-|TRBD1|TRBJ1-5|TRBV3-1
CASGNRGLGQPQHF
TGTGCCAGCGGGAACAGGGGGCTCGGGCAGCCCCAGCATTTT
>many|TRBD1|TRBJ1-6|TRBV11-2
CASSLQGQSNSPLHF
TGTGCCAGCAGCTTACAGGGACAGAGTAATTCACCCCTCCACTTT
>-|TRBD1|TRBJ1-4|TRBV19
CASSTTGGTNEKLFF
TGTGCCAGTAGTACGACAGGGGGCACTAATGAAAAACTGTTTTTT
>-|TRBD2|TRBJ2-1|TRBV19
CASSIGRGGSYEQFF
TGTGCCAGTAGTATCGGGCGGGGGGGGAGTTATGAGCAGTTCTTC
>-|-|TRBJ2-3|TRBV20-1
CSADRQGIADTQYF
TGCAGTGCAGACCGTCAGGGTATCGCAGATACGCAGTATTTT
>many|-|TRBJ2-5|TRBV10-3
CAISESVRQETQYF
TGTGCCATCAGTGAGTCAGTCCGGCAAGAGACCCAGTACTTC
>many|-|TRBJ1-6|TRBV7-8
CASSRPRDRPDNSPLHF
TGTGCCAGCAGCCGACCGCGGGACCGGCCTGATAATTCACCCCTCCACTTT
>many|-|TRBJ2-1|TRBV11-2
CASSLGRGPRARHNEQFF
TGTGCCAGCAGCTTAGGCAGGGGACCTAGGGCGCGGCACAATGAGCAGTTCTTC
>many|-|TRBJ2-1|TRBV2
CASSENPGGFYEQFF
TGTGCCAGCAGTGAGAACCCTGGGGGGTTCTATGAGCAGTTCTTC
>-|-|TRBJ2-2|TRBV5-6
CASSPGTGTGELFF
TGTGCCAGCAGCCCCGGGACGGGCACCGGGGAGCTGTTTTTT
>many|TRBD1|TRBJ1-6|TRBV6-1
CASSLQGANDNSPLHF
TGTGCCAGCAGTCTGCAGGGGGCGAATGATAATTCACCCCTCCACTTT
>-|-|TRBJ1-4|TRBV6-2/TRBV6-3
CASSYSAGPEKLFF
TGTGCCAGCAGTTACTCGGCGGGGCCGGAAAAACTGTTTTTT
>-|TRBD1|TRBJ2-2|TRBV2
CASSDGTGATGELFF
TGTGCCAGCAGTGACGGGACAGGGGCCACCGGGGAGCTGTTTTTT
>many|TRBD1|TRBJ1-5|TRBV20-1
CSATDRGADQPQHF
TGCAGTGCCACTGACAGGGGAGCGGATCAGCCCCAGCATTTT